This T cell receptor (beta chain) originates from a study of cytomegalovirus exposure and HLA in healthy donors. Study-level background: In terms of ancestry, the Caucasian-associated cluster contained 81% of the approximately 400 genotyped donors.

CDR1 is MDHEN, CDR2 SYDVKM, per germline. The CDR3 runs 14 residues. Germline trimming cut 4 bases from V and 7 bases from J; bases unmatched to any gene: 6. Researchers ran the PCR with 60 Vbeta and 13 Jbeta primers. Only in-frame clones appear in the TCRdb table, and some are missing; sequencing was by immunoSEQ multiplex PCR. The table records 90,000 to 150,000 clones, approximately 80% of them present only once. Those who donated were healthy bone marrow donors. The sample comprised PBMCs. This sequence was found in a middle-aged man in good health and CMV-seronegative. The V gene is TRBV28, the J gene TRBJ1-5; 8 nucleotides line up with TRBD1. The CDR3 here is CASSSGTGRQPQHF. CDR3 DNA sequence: TGTGCCAGCAGTTCCGGGACAGGTCGCCAGCCCCAGCATTTT.